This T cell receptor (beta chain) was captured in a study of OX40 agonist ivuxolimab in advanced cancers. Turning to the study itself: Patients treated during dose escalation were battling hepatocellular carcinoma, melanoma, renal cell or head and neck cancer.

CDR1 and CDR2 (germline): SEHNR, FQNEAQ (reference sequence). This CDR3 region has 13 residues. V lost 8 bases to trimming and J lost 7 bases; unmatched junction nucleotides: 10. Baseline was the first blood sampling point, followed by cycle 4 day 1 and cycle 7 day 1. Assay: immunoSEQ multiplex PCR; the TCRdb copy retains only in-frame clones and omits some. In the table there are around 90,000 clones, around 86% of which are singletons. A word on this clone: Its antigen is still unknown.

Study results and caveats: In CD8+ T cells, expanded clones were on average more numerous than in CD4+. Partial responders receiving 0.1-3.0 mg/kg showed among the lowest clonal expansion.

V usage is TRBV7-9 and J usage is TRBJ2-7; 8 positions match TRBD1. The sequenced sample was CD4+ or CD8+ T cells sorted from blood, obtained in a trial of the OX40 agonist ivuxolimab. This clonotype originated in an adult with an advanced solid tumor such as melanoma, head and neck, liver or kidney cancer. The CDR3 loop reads CASGQGSSKEQYF. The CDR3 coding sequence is TGTGCCAGCGGACAGGGATCTTCCAAGGAGCAGTACTTC.